Here is one T cell receptor (beta chain) with its context. What it binds is unknown. At one end the junction does not follow the germline gene, possibly because of a read error. The source of the sample is a study of Ad26.COV2.S vaccination and SARS-CoV-2 variants. Study context: The donor participated in the COV1001 trial, in its Ad26.COV2.S arm. General observations from the study: Non-spike TCR breadth did not differ much between vaccine and placebo recipients. Individuals receiving vaccine had higher spike-specific TCR breadth than placebo recipients did.

Treatment indicated: 15 to 20 received Ad26.COV2.S at low or high dose, single or two shots; five or six received placebo; per-sample allocation not given. Material that was analyzed had been drawn on day 63 after the first vaccine or placebo injection. Produced via immunoSEQ multiplex PCR; TCRdb's table is partial and in-frame only. The sample shows about 350,000 clones, 70% to 90% of them seen only once. The CDR3 loop spans 17 amino acids. The V gene's germline CDR1 is LGHNA and CDR2 YSLEER. The rearrangement links TRBV4-3 to TRBJ2-6; D remains unclear. This clonotype was sampled from a person between 18 and 59 years old who received the Ad26.COV2.S COVID-19 vaccine or a placebo. The sequenced sample was peripheral blood, obtained in a trial of Ad26.COV2.S vaccine versus placebo. The DNA of the CDR3 is TGCGCCAGCAGTCAAGAACCCCATTTCTCTGGGGCCAACGTCCTGACTTTC. It is translated as CASSQEPHFSGANVLTF.